The sample holds many counts of the clone carrying this TCR beta chain. The CDR3 consists of 15 residues. CDR1 is KGHDR and CDR2 is SFDVKD in the germline V gene. J was trimmed by 0 bases and V by 4 bases; bases with no gene match: 4. Drawing of peripheral blood yielded about 10 milliliters from each donor. The data were obtained in a study of blood T cells in healthy people across ages. Together with a sample-barcoded 5' primer, a J-beta primer mix was included in a second PCR lasting about 6 to 11 cycles. TCRdb independently ran MiXCR on the 5' RACE reads; one entry per CDR3 protein. The sample yields approximately 400,000 distinct CDR3 sequences, over 45% seen once.

The rearrangement uses TRBV24-1 and TRBJ2-5, with 7 bases lining up with TRBD1. The origin of this receptor is a man aged 60 to 75 in good health. The sample taken for sequencing was blood. In DNA, the CDR3 is TGTGCCACCAGTGACCCGGACAGGTACCAAGAGACCCAGTACTTC. Protein: CATSDPDRYQETQYF.